This T cell receptor beta chain was identified in a study of shared clonotypes between healthy human individuals. Study-level information: The study enrolled a couple of women and a few men aged 18 to 49. Used for every donor were three CD4 naive, three CD4 memory, two CD8 naive and one CD8 memory plate. Study-wide results and limits: Lower generation probabilities were found for non-shared clonotypes than for those shared by all four donors.

Generated by immunoSEQ multiplex PCR, the TCRdb table keeps only in-frame clones and is missing some. The table lists about 2.4 million clones, around nine tenths of them singletons. On this clone itself: Its antigen is unknown.

Healthy HIV-negative adults without recent acute infections or vaccinations served as donors. Sample: naive CD4+ T cells sorted from blood. Subset indicated: CD45RA+ positively selected. This TCR was sampled from a man between 18 and 29 years old in good health.

In DNA, the CDR3 is TGTGCCTGGCGGCAGGGCTTTGATAAAGGCCAAGAGACCCAGTACTTC. It codes for CAWRQGFDKGQETQYF. The chain couples TRBV30 to TRBJ2-5; D may be TRBD1 (5 bases). CDR3 length: 16 amino acids. Looked up from germline, CDR1 is GTSNPN and CDR2 is SVGIG (reference sequence). Trimming took off 5 bases at V and 1 base at J, with 20 bases between the two ends.